What follows are 26 T cell receptor beta chains derived from one specimen sequenced in a study of T-cell memory formation after mild COVID-19. One entry per CDR3 protein, called by TCRdb with MiXCR from the 5' RACE reads. The sample consists of over 300,000 distinct CDR3 sequences, 20% to 25% of them appearing once. Specimen: PBMCs or a T cell subset sorted from them (not recorded which). These receptors were obtained from a man aged 18 to 29 who had mild COVID-19 (a few samples of this study predate the infection). Cell type and time point are not known.

This clonotype was seen just once. The rearrangement uses TRBV21-1 and TRBJ1-5; TRBD1, as called in the table, went unchecked against the DNA. TRBV21-1 is deemed a pseudogene. CDR3 length: 16 residues. CDR3 in DNA: TGTGCCAGCAGTCGGGACAGCTTGACTAGCAATCAGCCCCAGCATTTT. It codes for CASSRDSLTSNQPQHF.

This clonotype has just a few counts. J is TRBJ2-1 and V is TRBV20-1; the D gene could be TRBD1 or TRBD2 (5 bases each). V was clipped by 3 bases and J by 6 bases, with 15 bases between them. Germline assignment: CDR1 DFQATT and CDR2 SNEGSKA (reference sequence). The CDR3 consists of 14 residues. In DNA form, the CDR3 reads TGCAGTGCTAGGGCCGGGGACCCCACCAATGAGCAGTTCTTC. Translated, it gives CSARAGDPTNEQFF.

The V and J genes are TRBV18 and TRBJ2-2, with TRBD1 matching 7 bases. The CDR3 runs to 16 residues. CDR1 and CDR2 from the germline V gene are KGHSH and LQKENI. V was pared by 8 bases and J by 0 bases, with 9 bases of the junction left unmatched. The CDR3 protein is CASPRQGATNTGELFF. The CDR3 DNA sequence: TGTGCCAGCCCAAGACAGGGAGCAACGAACACCGGGGAGCTGTTTTTT. The full variable domain, in which reference TRBV18 and TRBJ2-2 provide the parts outside the CDR3, is NAGVMQNPRHLVRRRGQEARLRCSPMKGHSHVYWYRQLPEEGLKFMVYLQKENIIDESGMPKERFSAEFPKEGPSILRIQQVVRGDSAAYFCASPRQGATNTGELFFGEGSRLTVL.

The chain couples TRBV2 to TRBJ2-1, with D unresolved. Germline-derived CDR1 and CDR2 are SNHLY and FYNNEI. The CDR3 loop spans 13 amino acids. Trimming removed 2 bases at V and 7 bases at J, with 9 bases between. The DNA of the CDR3 is TGTGCCAGCAGTGAAAATAGCCCGAATGAGCAGTTCTTC. This codes for CASSENSPNEQFF.

This clonotype has just a few counts. V gene TRBV12-3 or TRBV12-4 combines with J gene TRBJ1-1; D gene ambiguous. The length of the CDR3 is 15 residues. Between the trimmed V and J ends, which lost 4 bases and 3 bases, there was a span of 15 bases. Here the CDR3 DNA reads TGTGCCAGCAGTTCCAGCGGGCAACCCGACACTGAAGCTTTCTTT. It encodes CASSSSGQPDTEAFF.

This chain connects TRBV30 to TRBJ2-2, with 13 bases that match TRBD2. The length of the CDR3 is 19 residues. After removal of 2 bases from V and 4 bases from J, the junction contained 13 bases not matched to a gene. Germline-derived CDR1 and CDR2 are GTSNPN and SVGIG (reference sequence). CDR3 in amino acids: CAWSPWTSGGAGSTGELFF. As DNA, the CDR3 is TGTGCCTGGAGTCCCTGGACTAGCGGGGGAGCCGGTAGCACCGGGGAGCTGTTTTTT.

The sample holds many counts of this clonotype. Sequence at one end of the junction differs from germline and may be a read error. The J gene is TRBJ2-1, the V gene TRBV5-1; the D is unclear. CDR1 is SGHRS and CDR2 is YFSETQ in the germline V gene. The CDR3 contains 11 residues. The CDR3: CASSLSREQFF. CDR3 DNA: TGTGCCAGCAGCTTAAGCAGAGAGCAGTTCTTC.

In its sample, this clonotype was seen a few times. The chain links TRBV28 to TRBJ2-3, with 7 bases lining up with TRBD1. This CDR3 has 13 amino acids. V lost 6 bases, J lost 11 bases, and 11 bases stayed unmatched. The germline V gene encodes CDR1 MDHEN and CDR2 SYDVKM. In DNA, the CDR3 is TGTGCCAGCAGGACCACAGGGGCCCGGCTGCAGTATTTT. Its translation: CASRTTGARLQYF.

This clonotype has a handful of counts. CDR3: CASSQRWAQYF. In nucleotides, the CDR3 is TGTGCCAGCAGCCAACGGTGGGCCCAGTACTTC. The gene calls are TRBV3-1 and TRBJ2-5; D call uncertain. The CDR3 sequence is 11 residues long. With 2 bases removed from V and 9 bases from J, the gap between germline ends came to 7 bases. The germline V gene has CDR1 LGHDT and CDR2 YNNKEL (reference sequence).

As DNA, the CDR3 is TGCAGTGCTAGAATACCGGGTTCGGAGACCCAGTACTTC. Translating gives CSARIPGSETQYF. V gene TRBV20-1 combines with J gene TRBJ2-5; D unclear. Trimming cost V 2 bases and J 5 bases, with 12 bases left between them. CDR1 DFQATT and CDR2 SNEGSKA come from the germline V gene (reference sequence). The CDR3 covers 13 residues.

The chain couples TRBV25-1 to TRBJ2-3; 9 bases match TRBD2. With 6 bases clipped from V and 2 bases from J, the junction kept 6 bases outside the gene matches. The CDR3 is made up of 15 amino acids. Germline V CDR1 and CDR2: MGHDK, SYGVNS. CDR3 region: CASRERGVYTDTQYF. DNA for the CDR3: TGTGCCAGCAGAGAGCGGGGGGTCTACACAGATACGCAGTATTTT.

The gene calls are TRBV20-1 and TRBJ2-5; 7 nucleotides match TRBD1. CDR3 length equals 15 residues. CDR1 and CDR2 (germline): DFQATT, SNEGSKA (reference sequence). V dropped 2 bases and J dropped 5; count of bases not matched to a gene: 11. The DNA of the CDR3 is TGCAGTGCTAGAAGGACGGGACAGACATGGGAGACCCAGTACTTC. Its translation is CSARRTGQTWETQYF.

This clonotype has at least ten counts. The genes are TRBV18 and TRBJ1-5, with a tentative D call TRBD1 (5 bases). This CDR3 region has 15 residues. Germline-derived CDR1 and CDR2 are KGHSH and LQKENI. V lost 3 bases and J 3 bases, leaving 12 bases between the germline ends. The CDR3 sequence is CASSPYSGNNQPQHF. DNA for the CDR3: TGTGCCAGCTCACCGTATTCAGGGAACAATCAGCCCCAGCATTTT.

This clonotype was seen more than once but under ten times. This sequence joins TRBV4-3 and TRBJ2-7; tentative D call: TRBD2 (5 bases). This CDR3 region has 15 residues. Germline lookup yields CDR1 LGHNA and CDR2 YSLEER. Trimming shortened V by 4 bases and J by 3 bases, and 16 bases separated the two germline ends. This CDR3 reads CASSPLSSGFYEQYF. As DNA, the CDR3 is TGCGCCAGCAGCCCCCTTTCCAGCGGATTCTACGAGCAGTACTTC.

The genes are TRBV20-1 and TRBJ2-5, with 8 bases aligning to TRBD2. Germline CDR1 DFQATT, CDR2 SNEGSKA (reference sequence). V was pared by 4 bases and J by 1 base, with 2 bases of the junction left unmatched. The CDR3 has 13 residues. CDR3 region: CSAKAGAQETQYF. The CDR3 region has the DNA TGCAGTGCTAAAGCGGGGGCCCAAGAGACCCAGTACTTC.

This clonotype was observed a few times. V gene TRBV29-1 combines with J gene TRBJ1-1; D remains unclear. The CDR3 contains 11 residues. V was clipped by 6 bases and J by 7 bases, with 12 bases between them. CDR1 and CDR2 from the germline V gene are SQVTM and ANQGSEA. The CDR3 is CSVLTVLEAFF. The DNA of the CDR3 is TGCAGCGTATTGACGGTCCTTGAAGCTTTCTTT.

In its sample, this clonotype was seen a few times. V and J are TRBV7-9 and TRBJ1-5; D possibly corresponds to TRBD1 (6 bases). Trimming stripped 4 bases from V and 9 bases from J, with 16 bases between. Germline V gene lookup returns CDR1 SEHNR and CDR2 FQNEAQ (reference sequence). This CDR3 spans 14 amino acids. The DNA of the CDR3 is TGTGCCAGCAGCTCGACAGGAGATGAACGGCCCCAGCATTTT. Residues: CASSSTGDERPQHF. The full variable domain, in which reference TRBV7-9 and TRBJ1-5 provide the parts outside the CDR3, is DTGVSQNPRHKITKRGQNVTFRCDPISEHNRLYWYRQTLGQGPEFLTYFQNEAQLEKSRLLSDRFSAERPKGSFSTLEIQRTEQGDSAMYLCASSSTGDERPQHFGDGTRLSIL.

The chain has TRBV11-2 and TRBJ2-5; TRBD2 might be the D (6 bases). V lost 5 bases to trimming and J lost 1 base, with 14 bases between them. This CDR3 is 15 amino acids long. The germline gives CDR1 SGHAT, CDR2 FQNNGV. CDR3 in DNA: TGTGCCAGCAGCAACGCAGGGAGGCGCCAAGAGACCCAGTACTTC. Encoded protein: CASSNAGRRQETQYF.

This rearrangement joins TRBV11-2 to TRBJ2-1; D might be TRBD1 (6 bases). Germline CDR1 SGHAT, CDR2 FQNNGV. This CDR3 is built from 15 residues. V shed 5 bases and J shed 3 bases, with 14 bases lying between them. The CDR3 loop reads CASSTRDKNYNEQFF. For the CDR3, the DNA is TGTGCCAGCAGCACCCGGGACAAGAACTACAATGAGCAGTTCTTC.

This clonotype occurred a few times. The chain couples TRBV5-4 to TRBJ2-2, with D possibly being TRBD1 or TRBD2 (5 bases each). The ends were cut back, 4 bases at V and 3 bases at J, with 13 bases in the middle. CDR1 is SGHNT, CDR2 YYREEE, per germline (reference sequence). There are 15 residues in the CDR3. CDR3 DNA: TGTGCCAGCAGCCATGATGGGGGTTACACCGGGGAGCTGTTTTTT. It encodes CASSHDGGYTGELFF. Complete variable domain (other parts from reference TRBV5-4 and TRBJ2-2): ETGVTQSPTHLIKTRGQQVTLRCSSQSGHNTVSWYQQALGQGPQFIFQYYREEENGRGNFPPRFSGLQFPNYSSELNVNALELDDSALYLCASSHDGGYTGELFFGEGSRLTVL.

This clonotype turned up a few times. J is TRBJ2-5 and V is TRBV20-1; 7 bases match TRBD1. This CDR3 spans 13 amino acids. V was clipped by 7 bases and J by 2 bases; unmatched bases: 7. The germline V gene encodes CDR1 DFQATT and CDR2 SNEGSKA (reference sequence). The CDR3 DNA sequence: TGCAGTGTCATGATGGGACAGCAAGAGACCCAGTACTTC. It yields the protein CSVMMGQQETQYF.

The rearrangement links TRBV11-2 to TRBJ1-1; D perhaps matches TRBD1 (6 bases). The CDR3 consists of 14 residues. Germline CDR1 is SGHAT and CDR2 is FQNNGV. Trimming left V 1 base short and J 4 bases short, with 10 bases between. CDR3 DNA sequence: TGTGCCAGCAGCTTAGGGGGGCGAAGCACTGAAGCTTTCTTT. Encoded protein: CASSLGGRSTEAFF.

This clonotype appeared many times. The chain joins TRBV10-3 to TRBJ2-7; no clear D gene. Trimming removed 10 bases at V and 1 base at J, with 14 bases between. The CDR3 extends over 13 amino acids. Germline V CDR1 and CDR2: ENHRY, SYGVKD. DNA for the CDR3: TGTGCCACCCGGGCTACCCTATCCTACGAGCAGTACTTC. As protein: CATRATLSYEQYF.

The chain links TRBV6-5 to TRBJ2-5; perhaps TRBD2 as D (6 bases). V dropped 6 bases and J dropped 5 bases, with 13 bases sitting between them. CDR1 is MNHEY and CDR2 is SVGAGI in the germline V gene. CDR3 size: 13 residues. The CDR3 sequence is CASRIPGGETQYF. CDR3 coding DNA: TGTGCCAGCAGGATCCCAGGAGGGGAGACCCAGTACTTC.

The table lists this clonotype with a few counts. V is TRBV7-9 and J is TRBJ1-2, with D perhaps TRBD1 (5 bases). Germline values: CDR1 SEHNR, CDR2 FQNEAQ (reference sequence). Trimming stripped 5 bases from V and 6 bases from J, with 13 bases between. This CDR3 has 13 amino acids. CDR3 sequence reads: CASSPGGGDGYTF. CDR3 sequence (DNA): TGTGCCAGCAGCCCGGGTGGAGGGGATGGCTACACCTTC. The full variable domain, completed using reference TRBV7-9 and TRBJ1-2, is DTGVSQNPRHKITKRGQNVTFRCDPISEHNRLYWYRQTLGQGPEFLTYFQNEAQLEKSRLLSDRFSAERPKGSFSTLEIQRTEQGDSAMYLCASSPGGGDGYTFGSGTRLTVV.

The gene calls are TRBV6-5 and TRBJ1-1; D gene uncertain. With 5 bases removed from V and 1 base from J, the gap between germline ends came to 11 bases. The V gene's germline CDR1 is MNHEY and CDR2 SVGAGI. The CDR3 contains 14 residues. CDR3 sequence reads: CASSRQAWNTEAFF. CDR3 DNA: TGTGCCAGCAGTCGGCAGGCATGGAACACTGAAGCTTTCTTT.